Included here is one T cell receptor beta chain sequence, with context. The source of the sample is a study of blood T cell repertoires in COVID-19. Method: immunoSEQ multiplex PCR; TCRdb's copy keeps in-frame clones and lacks some. The data show under 200,000 clones, less than 85% seen once. Germline CDR1 and CDR2: SNHLY and FYNNEI. This CDR3 contains 12 residues. The V gene end was trimmed by 8 bases and the J gene end by 5 bases; junction bases not matched to a gene: 5. This receptor was obtained from a woman aged 45-60 years who had recovered from COVID-19. This chain uses TRBV2 with TRBJ2-5; 7 bases match TRBD2. The sample consisted of PBMCs or T cells enriched from blood (not recorded which). As DNA, the CDR3 is TGTGCCAGCTCGAACGGGGGGGAGACCCAGTACTTC. Protein product: CASSNGGETQYF.